This passage covers 17 T cell receptor beta chains from one sample sequenced in a study of OX40 agonist ivuxolimab in advanced cancers. Sequencing was performed with immunoSEQ multiplex PCR; in TCRdb, only in-frame clones are kept and a portion is missing. The table includes 55,000 to 90,000 clones, around four fifths detected once. Specimen: CD4+ or CD8+ T cells sorted from blood, collected in a trial of the OX40 agonist ivuxolimab. The receptors were gathered from an adult with an advanced solid tumor such as melanoma, head and neck, liver or kidney cancer.

This clone is termed medium-sized. V and J are TRBV28 and TRBJ1-3; 7 nucleotides match TRBD1. J was trimmed by 2 bases and V by 3 bases; bases with no gene match: 1. Germline loops: CDR1 MDHEN, CDR2 SYDVKM. The CDR3 is 14 amino acids. The chain's CDR3 is CASSFQGAGNTIYF. CDR3 nucleotide sequence: TGTGCCAGCAGTTTCCAGGGGGCTGGAAACACCATATATTTT.

The rearrangement links TRBV19 to TRBJ2-1; D may match TRBD1 or TRBD2 (7 bases each). The length of the CDR3 is 15 residues. CDR1 and CDR2 from the germline V gene are LNHDA and SQIVND (reference sequence). V lost 3 bases to trimming and J lost 3 bases, with 12 bases between them. The CDR3 protein is CASSIRGGLYNEQFF. The DNA for the CDR3 is TGTGCCAGTAGTATCAGGGGGGGCCTCTACAATGAGCAGTTCTTC.

V and J are TRBV10-3 and TRBJ2-2; no firm D call. CDR1 and CDR2 (germline): ENHRY, SYGVKD. With 6 bases removed from V and 5 bases from J, the gap between germline ends came to 10 bases. This CDR3 is built from 13 residues. CDR3 loop: CAIRGMGTGELFF. DNA for the CDR3: TGTGCCATCAGGGGGATGGGGACCGGGGAGCTGTTTTTT.

The J gene is TRBJ2-3, the V gene TRBV19, with D unresolved. The V gene lost 1 base and the J gene lost 0 bases, with 8 bases spanning the gap. Germline CDR1 reads LNHDA; CDR2 reads SQIVND (reference sequence). The CDR3 consists of 15 residues. The CDR3 DNA follows: TGTGCCAGTAGTATAGGTGGTGTTAGCACAGATACGCAGTATTTT. Translating gives CASSIGGVSTDTQYF.

V and J are TRBV5-8 and TRBJ2-7; D assignment may be TRBD1 or TRBD2 (5 bases each). Per germline, CDR1 SGHTS and CDR2 YDEGEE. V lost 10 bases and J lost 4, with 15 bases in between. The CDR3 is 12 residues long. CDR3 bases: TGTGCCGCCAGAGGGGCCCAGTACGAGCAGTACTTC. It translates to CAARGAQYEQYF.

In this sample, this clone turned up once. This chain links TRBV7-9 with TRBJ1-3, with D possibly being TRBD1 (5 bases). Trimming cost V 3 bases and J 8 bases, with 14 bases left between them. The CDR3 covers 14 residues. The germline gives CDR1 SEHNR, CDR2 FQNEAQ (reference sequence). CDR3 sequence (DNA): TGTGCCAGCAGCTTGGGGTCAGGGAGTGACACCATATATTTT. This gives the protein CASSLGSGSDTIYF.

V gene TRBV7-7 combines with J gene TRBJ2-2, with D possibly matching TRBD2 (6 bases). The germline CDR1 and CDR2 sequences are SSHAT and FNYEAQ (reference sequence). The V end lost 2 bases, the J end lost 1 base, and 11 bases lay between the germline ends. The CDR3 extends over 16 amino acids. The CDR3 sequence is CASSLMAGRNTGELFF. CDR3 coding DNA: TGTGCCAGCAGCTTAATGGCGGGAAGGAACACCGGGGAGCTGTTTTTT.

The chain is built from TRBV28 and TRBJ2-7; 9 bases agree with TRBD2. The CDR3 runs 15 residues. CDR1 and CDR2 (germline): MDHEN, SYDVKM. With V trimmed by 6 bases and J by 2 bases, 8 bases remained unmatched. DNA for the CDR3: TGTGCCAGCAGCCCCATAGCGGGAGAAGCCTACGAGCAGTACTTC. Translating it yields CASSPIAGEAYEQYF.

This chain uses TRBV27 with TRBJ1-2; D is uncertain. Germline CDR1 MNHEY, CDR2 SMNVEV (reference sequence). The ends were cut back, 0 bases at V and 3 bases at J, with 11 bases in the middle. The CDR3 length is 15 residues. For the CDR3, the DNA is TGTGCCAGCAGTTTATCCCCCTCGGGTCACTATGGCTACACCTTC. Its protein is CASSLSPSGHYGYTF.

V is TRBV7-2 and J is TRBJ2-6; unclear D gene. In germline, CDR1 is SGHTA, CDR2 FQGNSA. The V gene lost 3 bases and the J gene lost 2 bases, with 8 bases spanning the gap. The CDR3 spans 15 residues. The CDR3 loop reads CASSFQITGANVLTF. Here the CDR3 DNA reads TGTGCCAGCAGCTTTCAAATTACTGGGGCCAACGTCCTGACTTTC. Full variable domain (missing parts from reference TRBV7-2 and TRBJ2-6): GAGVSQSPSNKVTEKGKDVELRCDPISGHTALYWYRQSLGQGLEFLIYFQGNSAPDKSGLPSDRFSAERTGGSVSTLTIQRTQQEDSAVYLCASSFQITGANVLTFGAGSRLTVL.

This clone was observed a handful of times. The rearrangement joins TRBV9 to TRBJ2-2, with 7 bases aligning to TRBD2. Losses at the gene ends were 4 bases for V and 6 bases for J; bases not matched to a gene: 9. This CDR3 is 15 amino acids long. Germline CDR1 and CDR2: SGDLS and YYNGEE. CDR3 DNA sequence: TGTGCCAGCAGCATGGGACTAAGGTTTTCCGGGGAGCTGTTTTTT. Translated, it gives CASSMGLRFSGELFF.

The chain is built from TRBV10-2 and TRBJ1-4; D unresolved. The CDR3 contains 15 residues. V lost 1 base, J lost 10 bases, and 16 bases lay in between. Per germline, CDR1 WSHSY and CDR2 SAAADI. The CDR3 sequence is CASSEFLTGSGKLFF. The CDR3, as DNA: TGCGCCAGCAGTGAGTTCTTAACCGGTTCGGGAAAACTGTTTTTT.

The V gene is TRBV19, the J gene TRBJ2-3; either TRBD1 or TRBD2 may supply D (5 bases each). Germline V lookup: CDR1 LNHDA, CDR2 SQIVND (reference sequence). Trimming stripped 6 bases from V and 3 bases from J, with 19 bases between. The CDR3 sequence is 16 residues long. CDR3 residues: CASSPRGRPQTDTQYF. The CDR3 DNA follows: TGTGCCAGTAGCCCCCGGGGCAGGCCTCAGACAGATACGCAGTATTTT.

The V gene is TRBV5-1, the J gene TRBJ1-1; D gene ambiguous. This CDR3 is 15 amino acids long. Trimming removed 3 bases from V and 7 bases from J, with 19 bases in between. CDR1 is SGHRS and CDR2 is YFSETQ in the germline V gene. DNA for the CDR3: TGCGCCAGCAGCTCCCGGGCCTCTAACTTGGGTGAAGCTTTCTTT. This encodes CASSSRASNLGEAFF.

This chain uses TRBV15 with TRBJ2-7; 7 nucleotides match TRBD1. J lost 2 bases, V lost 0 bases, and 7 bases had no gene match. Looked up from germline, CDR1 is LNHNV and CDR2 is YYDKDF (reference sequence). This CDR3 is built from 16 residues. Here the CDR3 reads CATSRDQADRAYEQYF. The CDR3 DNA sequence: TGTGCCACCAGCAGAGATCAGGCCGACAGGGCCTACGAGCAGTACTTC. Together with reference TRBV15 and TRBJ2-7, the CDR3 gives the full variable domain: DAMVIQNPRYQVTQFGKPVTLSCSQTLNHNVMYWYQQKSSQAPKLLFHYYDKDFNNEADTPDNFQSRRPNTSFCFLDIRSPGLGDTAMYLCATSRDQADRAYEQYFGPGTRLTVT.

V is TRBV9 and J is TRBJ2-1, with D possibly matching TRBD2 (6 bases). The CDR3 is 15 residues long. Germline loops: CDR1 SGDLS, CDR2 YYNGEE. V was cut by 4 bases and J by 5 bases, with 16 bases left in between. CDR3 nucleotide sequence: TGTGCCAGCAGCTCAGCCGGGAGACGGCACAATGAGCAGTTCTTC. Protein sequence: CASSSAGRRHNEQFF.

This chain links TRBV18 with TRBJ1-5; 7 positions match TRBD1. Germline V gene sequence: CDR1 KGHSH, CDR2 LQKENI. The CDR3 has 14 residues. J lost 5 bases, V lost 4 bases, and 5 bases had no gene match. This CDR3 is CASSLLGQDQPQHF. Here the CDR3 DNA reads TGTGCCAGCTCACTACTTGGACAGGATCAGCCCCAGCATTTT.